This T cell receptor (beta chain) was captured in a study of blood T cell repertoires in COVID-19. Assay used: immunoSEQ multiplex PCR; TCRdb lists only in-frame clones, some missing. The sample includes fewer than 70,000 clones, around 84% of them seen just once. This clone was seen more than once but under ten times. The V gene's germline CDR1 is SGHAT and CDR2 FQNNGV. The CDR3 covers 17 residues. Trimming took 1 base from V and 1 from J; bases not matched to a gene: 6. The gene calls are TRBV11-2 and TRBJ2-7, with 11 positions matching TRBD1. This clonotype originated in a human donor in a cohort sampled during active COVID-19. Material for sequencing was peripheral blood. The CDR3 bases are TGTGCCAGCAGCTTAGGGACAGGGGGCCAAAATTCCTACGAGCAGTACTTC. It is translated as CASSLGTGGQNSYEQYF.